This TCR beta chain was sequenced for a study of T cells in Graves' hyperthyroidism and ophthalmopathy. The overall study: Initial diagnosis, before any treatment, was when peripheral blood was collected.

This clonotype showed up many times. This CDR3 is built from 14 residues. V shed 7 bases and J shed 6 bases, with 16 bases lying between them. TCR beta CDR3 sequences were amplified from RNA transcripts. HTBI primers were employed in a first-round RT-PCR of the TCR CDR3. TCRdb itself ran the multiplex PCR reads through MiXCR, one entry per CDR3 protein. Of approximately 610,000 distinct CDR3 sequences listed, about a sixth are singletons. This TCR was recovered from a woman aged 18 to 35 with Graves' hyperthyroidism. The sequencing sample was made of blood. V and J are TRBV12-3 or TRBV12-4 and TRBJ1-5, with a possible D match to TRBD1 (6 bases). The CDR3 spells CASTRKGGSQPQHF. In DNA form, the CDR3 reads TGTGCCAGCACCCGAAAGGGGGGCAGTCAGCCCCAGCATTTT.